This T cell receptor (beta chain) is from a study of T cell responses to AZD1222 COVID-19 vaccine. Study observations and caveats: Reports say nearly half of spike-specific TCRs go after unmutated variant regions. The study found vaccine-associated CD4 TCRs spanning spike, dominant at 160-218 and 743-854. Two doses of AZD1222 preceded a rise in Spike-specific TCR breadth and depth. The number of AZD1222 recipients seropositive at baseline was only six.

Libraries were prepared by immunoSEQ multiplex PCR; TCRdb keeps only in-frame clonotypes and omits some of them. The sample has about 150,000 clones; about 89% are singletons. The length of the CDR3 is 15 residues. Germline V gene sequence: CDR1 SGHTA, CDR2 FQGNSA. Trimming left V 4 bases short and J 0 bases short, with 13 bases between. This clone was counted between two and nine times. As yet, its antigen is unknown. Sequences were derived from peripheral blood, sampled 28 days after the second dose of the MenACWY control vaccine. V gene TRBV7-2 combines with J gene TRBJ2-7; D may be TRBD1 or TRBD2 (5 bases each). The sequence was obtained from an adult who received the MenACWY meningococcal vaccine as a control. CDR3 sequence (DNA): TGTGCCAGCAGCTCCCCCGGGACCCTCTCCTACGAGCAGTACTTC. Translation: CASSSPGTLSYEQYF.